This T cell receptor (beta chain) was captured in a study of coeliac disease. Study-level background: High-resolution HLA typing was lacking; TRBV7-2 bias was queried instead.

Sequencing used one aliquot of about 530,000 cells per fraction. This clone appeared a few times. What it binds is not known. Per the germline V gene, CDR1 is MDHEN and CDR2 is SYDVKM. CDR3 length equals 14 residues. The ends were cut back, 2 bases at V and 8 bases at J, with 15 bases in the middle. Libraries were prepared by immunoSEQ multiplex PCR; TCRdb keeps only in-frame clonotypes and omits some of them. The sample yields a few thousand clones, 45% to 55% seen once. The study's findings and limits: Few TRB amino acid sequences were shared between samples; most were unique. The authors considered this approach unsuitable for unbiased detection of gliadin-specific T cells.

The clonotype comes from a man aged 55 to 70 with celiac disease on a gluten-free diet. The sequencing input was intraepithelial lymphocytes from the gut. The V and J genes are TRBV28 and TRBJ1-1, with a tentative D call TRBD1 (5 bases). CDR3 sequence reads: CASSLPGGSSEAFF. In DNA form, the CDR3 reads TGTGCCAGCAGTTTACCGGGGGGGTCGAGCGAAGCTTTCTTT.